The T cell receptor (beta chain) described here comes from a study of blood T cells in healthy people across ages. General observations from the study: Across the age range, TCR beta diversity per million T cells fell in a roughly linear way. Researchers report that TCR beta diversity correlated strongly with naive T cell percentage.

A note on this clonotype: Its antigen remains unidentified.

A second PCR, run for about 6 to 12 cycles, used a sample-barcoded 5' primer plus a J-beta primer mix. A single record per CDR3 protein comes from TCRdb applying MiXCR to the 5' RACE reads. The table includes more than 800,000 distinct CDR3 sequences, 45% detected once. Ranging in age from about 6 to 100, the donors were healthy Caucasian individuals from Russia. Each donor's blood draw was 8.5 to 10 milliliters of peripheral blood. CDR1 and CDR2 (germline): LNHNV, YYDKDF (reference sequence). The germline V and J ends were trimmed by 1 base and 6 bases, with 3 bases remaining between them. CDR3 length equals 12 residues.

Sample: blood. The chain combines TRBV15 with TRBJ1-4; D is unresolved. The sequence was obtained from an older woman in good health. CDR3 residues: CATSRGDEKLFF. CDR3 nucleotide sequence: TGTGCCACCAGCAGAGGAGATGAAAAACTGTTTTTT.